Shown below are 17 T cell receptor beta chains from a single sample sequenced in a study of vaccination and CD4 T cells after COVID-19. The treatment: approximately nine-day PBMC culture with coronavirus spike peptide pools or control peptides (ViraFEST assay). These receptors' targets are unknown. Once obtained from cultured CD4+ T cells, the DNA was sequenced using the Oncomine TCR Beta short-read assay. Each CDR3 protein gets one entry after TCRdb re-called the PCR reads with MiXCR. The sample includes approximately 10,000 distinct CDR3 sequences, 64% of them seen just once. Sequenced sample: CD4+ T cells from blood, cultured in vitro. These receptors were collected from a human donor who had recovered from COVID-19.

By frequency in the sample, this clonotype is large. The chain links TRBV30 to TRBJ1-2; 7 bases agree with TRBD1. Germline lookup yields CDR1 GTSNPN and CDR2 SVGIG (reference sequence). With 7 bases clipped from V and 2 bases from J, the junction kept 7 bases outside the gene matches. The CDR3 length is 13 residues. This chain's CDR3 is CASSRGANYGYTF. CDR3 bases: TGTGCCTCCTCCAGGGGGGCAAACTATGGCTACACCTTC.

The chain joins TRBV19 to TRBJ1-2; tentative D call: TRBD1 (6 bases). V lost 3 bases and J lost 7, with 12 bases in between. The CDR3 extends over 13 amino acids. From germline, CDR1 is LNHDA and CDR2 SQIVND (reference sequence). CDR3 sequence (DNA): TGTGCCAGTAGTATCGGGTGGGGGCCTGGCTACACCTTC. Amino acids: CASSIGWGPGYTF. Full variable domain (remainder filled in from reference TRBV19 and TRBJ1-2): DGGITQSPKYLFRKEGQNVTLSCEQNLNHDAMYWYRQDPGQGLRLIYYSQIVNDFQKGDIAEGYSVSREKKESFPLTVTSAQKNPTAFYLCASSIGWGPGYTFGSGTRLTVV.

The rearrangement uses TRBV5-1 and TRBJ1-1; D possibly corresponds to TRBD1 (5 bases). V dropped 5 bases and J dropped 0 bases, with 14 bases sitting between them. The CDR3 is 15 amino acids. Germline-derived CDR1 and CDR2 are SGHRS and YFSETQ. The CDR3 DNA sequence: TGCGCCAGCAGAATCTCGACAGACCTGAACACTGAAGCTTTCTTT. Its protein is CASRISTDLNTEAFF.

This clonotype was counted a few times. This sequence joins TRBV19 and TRBJ2-3, with D possibly being TRBD2 (6 bases). The CDR3 length is 14 residues. V was clipped by 5 bases and J by 0 bases, with 9 bases between them. The germline CDR1 and CDR2 sequences are LNHDA and SQIVND (reference sequence). CDR3 sequence reads: CASSWGLSTDTQYF. CDR3 DNA: TGTGCCAGTAGTTGGGGACTGAGCACAGATACGCAGTATTTT. The complete variable domain, with remaining parts taken from reference TRBV19 and TRBJ2-3, reads DGGITQSPKYLFRKEGQNVTLSCEQNLNHDAMYWYRQDPGQGLRLIYYSQIVNDFQKGDIAEGYSVSREKKESFPLTVTSAQKNPTAFYLCASSWGLSTDTQYFGPGTRLTVL.

A few counts support this clonotype. J is TRBJ1-2 and V is TRBV6-5, with a possible D match to TRBD1 (5 bases). Germline CDR1 reads MNHEY; CDR2 reads SVGAGI. The ends were cut back, 2 bases at V and 8 bases at J, with 9 bases in the middle. The CDR3 is made up of 12 amino acids. The CDR3 here is CASSYPGEGYTF. The CDR3 DNA sequence: TGTGCCAGCAGTTACCCGGGGGAGGGCTACACCTTC.

This clonotype turned up a few times. This rearrangement joins TRBV21-1 to TRBJ1-6. TRBV21-1 constitutes a pseudogene. CDR3 length equals 15 residues. The CDR3 protein is CASSKVTRDFKPLHF. CDR3 sequence (DNA): TGTGCCAGCAGCAAAGTAACGCGGGATTTCAAGCCCCTCCACTTT.

The chain links TRBV20-1 to TRBJ2-1, with 7 bases identical to TRBD2. This CDR3 is 15 amino acids long. Germline CDR1 reads DFQATT; CDR2 reads SNEGSKA (reference sequence). V was clipped by 0 bases and J by 7 bases; unmatched bases: 9. DNA of the CDR3: TGCAGTGCTAGAGATCCAGCGGGGCCGGGGAATGAGCAGTTCTTC. This gives the protein CSARDPAGPGNEQFF.

This clonotype was picked up a small number of times. The V gene is TRBV19, the J gene TRBJ2-5; a possible D gene is TRBD2 (6 bases). Germline V gene data show CDR1 as LNHDA and CDR2 as SQIVND (reference sequence). V dropped 5 bases and J dropped 2 bases, with 9 bases sitting between them. The CDR3 is 13 amino acids. DNA of the CDR3: TGTGCCAGTAGTCGAGGGACTCAAGAGACCCAGTACTTC. This encodes CASSRGTQETQYF.

This clonotype was observed a handful of times. V usage is TRBV20-1 and J usage is TRBJ2-5; no clear D gene. The germline V gene has CDR1 DFQATT and CDR2 SNEGSKA (reference sequence). CDR3 length: 13 amino acids. Trimming removed 2 bases at V and 0 bases at J, with 7 bases between. CDR3 amino acids: CSARPGYQETQYF. For the CDR3, the DNA is TGCAGTGCTAGACCCGGGTACCAAGAGACCCAGTACTTC.

This chain uses TRBV7-9 with TRBJ2-7, with 7 nucleotides matching TRBD1. Germline lookup yields CDR1 SEHNR and CDR2 FQNEAQ (reference sequence). The CDR3 loop spans 14 amino acids. V was pared by 5 bases and J by 4 bases, with 8 bases of the junction left unmatched. The CDR3 loop is CASSPRTGLYEQYF. CDR3 bases: TGTGCCAGCAGCCCCCGGACAGGACTTTACGAGCAGTACTTC.

This clonotype occurred a few times. The CDR3 DNA sequence: TGTGCCAGCAGTTTACGACAGGGCAATCAGCCCCAGCATTTT. The encoded protein is CASSLRQGNQPQHF. The chain employs TRBV27 and TRBJ1-5; tentative D call: TRBD1 (6 bases). Germline lookup yields CDR1 MNHEY and CDR2 SMNVEV (reference sequence). The V end lost 2 bases, the J end lost 2 bases, and 7 bases lay between the germline ends. This CDR3 is 14 amino acids long.

V usage is TRBV2 and J usage is TRBJ1-5; a weak D match, TRBD1 (5 bases). CDR1 is SNHLY, CDR2 FYNNEI, per germline. The ends were cut back, 5 bases at V and 0 bases at J, with 11 bases in the middle. The CDR3 spans 15 residues. The CDR3 reads CASSRGRNSNQPQHF. CDR3 nucleotides: TGTGCCAGCAGTAGGGGCAGAAATAGCAATCAGCCCCAGCATTTT.

V is TRBV20-1 and J is TRBJ1-1; the D is unclear. This CDR3 is 13 amino acids long. Germline CDR1 and CDR2: DFQATT and SNEGSKA (reference sequence). V gave up 3 bases and J gave up 1 base, with 9 bases separating them. The CDR3 here is CSARVNWNTEAFF. The CDR3 DNA is TGCAGTGCTAGGGTTAACTGGAACACTGAAGCTTTCTTT.

The gene calls are TRBV4-1 and TRBJ2-1; perhaps TRBD1 as D (6 bases). V lost 5 bases, J lost 0 bases, and 8 bases lay in between. Germline assignment: CDR1 MGHRA and CDR2 YSYEKL. The CDR3 is 14 amino acids. The CDR3 loop is CASSGQSSYNEQFF. The CDR3, as DNA: TGCGCCAGCAGCGGACAGAGCTCCTACAATGAGCAGTTCTTC.

This clonotype has only a few counts. The J gene is TRBJ1-2, the V gene TRBV29-1; possibly TRBD1 for D (6 bases). Between the trimmed V and J ends, which lost 6 bases and 4 bases, there was a span of 9 bases. CDR1 is SQVTM, CDR2 ANQGSEA, per germline. The CDR3 contains 11 residues. CDR3 bases: TGCAGCGTGAGGGGGTTCTATGGCTACACCTTC. Translation gives CSVRGFYGYTF. Complete variable domain (other parts from reference TRBV29-1 and TRBJ1-2): SAVISQKPSRDICQRGTSLTIQCQVDSQVTMMFWYRQQPGQSLTLIATANQGSEATYESGFVIDKFPISRPNLTFSTLTVSNMSPEDSSIYLCSVRGFYGYTFGSGTRLTVV.

The chain couples TRBV7-6 to TRBJ2-1; TRBD2 agrees at 8 bases. With 1 base clipped from V and 6 bases from J, the junction kept 5 bases outside the gene matches. The CDR3 runs to 15 residues. CDR1 and CDR2 (germline): SGHVS, FNYEAQ. CDR3 DNA sequence: TGTGCCAGCAGCTTAGACCCTGGACTAGCCAATGAGCAGTTCTTC. It codes for CASSLDPGLANEQFF.

The chain uses TRBV7-9 and TRBJ1-2; D not resolved. The CDR3 spans 15 residues. Germline CDR1 is SEHNR and CDR2 is FQNEAQ (reference sequence). Trimming left V 2 bases short and J 0 bases short, with 10 bases between. DNA of the CDR3: TGTGCCAGCAGCTTATCGACCGCACCTAACTATGGCTACACCTTC. Its protein is CASSLSTAPNYGYTF.